This T cell receptor beta chain appears in the sequencing data of a study of cytomegalovirus exposure and HLA in healthy donors. Comment on this clone: What it binds is not known. One end of the junction varies from germline; a read error may be responsible.

General study points: Per a later analysis, HLA-associated TCR beta chains showed more clonal expansion than other, equally common TCR beta chains.

The CDR3 covers 12 residues. CDR1 and CDR2 from the germline V gene are SEHNR and FQNEAQ (reference sequence). The study ran its PCR with 60 Vbeta and 13 Jbeta primers. This table comes from immunoSEQ multiplex PCR, and its TCRdb copy is limited to in-frame clones, with some not included. The table includes roughly 140,000 clones, roughly 78% detected once. The sample was PBMCs. The origin of this receptor is a man in his forties in good health and CMV-seropositive. This rearrangement joins TRBV7-9 to TRBJ1-1; D call uncertain. This chain's CDR3 is CSSSSSNTEAFF. In nucleotides, the CDR3 is TGTTCCAGCAGCTCTTCGAACACTGAAGCTTTCTTT. The whole variable domain, filled in from reference TRBV7-9 and TRBJ1-1, reads DTGVSQNPRHKITKRGQNVTFRCDPISEHNRLYWYRQTLGQGPEFLTYFQNEAQLEKSRLLSDRFSAERPKGSFSTLEIQRTEQGDSAMYLCSSSSSNTEAFFGQGTRLTVV.